This TCR beta chain was sequenced in a study of cytomegalovirus exposure and HLA in healthy donors. As regards this clone: Its antigen remains unknown.

Study results and caveats: Confirmation in vitro established that three CMV-associated chains were specific for CMV antigens.

The study ran its PCR with 60 Vbeta and 13 Jbeta primers. The table came from immunoSEQ multiplex PCR; TCRdb's copy has only in-frame clones and leaves some out. The sample has fewer than 110,000 clones; about 75% are singletons. The receptor was derived from a man between 45 and 60 years old in good health and CMV-seronegative. Specimen: PBMCs.

In DNA, the CDR3 is TGTGCCTGGAGTGCGGGGGGTAACACCGGGGAGCTGTTTTTT. It translates to CAWSAGGNTGELFF. V and J are TRBV30 and TRBJ2-2; 7 bases agree with TRBD2. V lost 1 base to trimming and J lost 2 bases; unmatched junction nucleotides: 1. In germline, CDR1 is GTSNPN, CDR2 SVGIG (reference sequence). The length of the CDR3 is 14 residues.